This TCR beta chain originates from a study of monozygotic twins with inflammatory bowel disease. The germline gives CDR1 SGHTA, CDR2 FQGNSA. CDR3 size: 16 residues. Details on this clonotype: The target antigen is unknown.

General study findings and limits: Versus healthy twins, IBD patients showed fewer clonotypes shared with others, especially with disease activity.

From its re-call of the 5' RACE reads, TCRdb lists each CDR3 protein once, without DNA. Here the sample table reports under 350,000 distinct CDR3 sequences. The sample comprised blood. The origin of this receptor is a human donor with ulcerative colitis or Crohn's disease, or a healthy co-twin of an affected twin (not recorded which). The rearrangement uses TRBV7-2 and TRBJ2-2; TCRdb picks TRBD2, but there is no DNA to check that call. The CDR3 loop is CASSPSGGAVTGELFF.